The rows below give T cell receptor beta chains drawn from one sample of a study of patients and donors after allogeneic stem cell transplantation. MiXCR, applied by TCRdb to the RT-PCR reads, yields one record per CDR3 protein. Of 900,000 to 1,000,000 distinct CDR3 sequences in the sample, approximately 18% were seen once. The sample consisted of blood, either unsorted or a sorted T cell fraction (not recorded which). The receptors come from a human donor who was either an allogeneic HSCT recipient or a stem cell or donor lymphocyte infusion donor (not recorded which). It is not recorded whose cells these are; they may come from a transplant donor. The CDR3 runs from the conserved cysteine through the conserved F or W. Each record gives: CDR3 length, V gene, D gene, CDR3 protein. A D gene is named only where the DNA matches it firmly.

CDR3 length: 11
V gene: TRBV12-3/TRBV12-4
D gene: NA
CDR3 protein: CASSLGLGAFF

CDR3 length: 15
V gene: TRBV11-3
D gene: NA
CDR3 protein: CASSPGSEGGYEQYF

CDR3 length: 16
V gene: TRBV7-9
D gene: NA
CDR3 protein: CASSLASGHAKNIQYF

CDR3 length: 15
V gene: TRBV15
D gene: TRBD1
CDR3 protein: CATSRDLRTGTNYTF

CDR3 length: 15
V gene: TRBV5-1
D gene: TRBD1
CDR3 protein: CASSLTGATNYGYTF

CDR3 length: 15
V gene: TRBV9
D gene: NA
CDR3 protein: CASSKTGLPFYEQYF

CDR3 length: 17
V gene: TRBV7-2
D gene: TRBD2
CDR3 protein: CASTRLAGGFSSYEQYF

CDR3 length: 15
V gene: TRBV20-1
D gene: NA
CDR3 protein: CSARVVEGLNTEAFF

CDR3 length: 15
V gene: TRBV20-1
D gene: TRBD2
CDR3 protein: CSARGGLRVRDTQYF

CDR3 length: 16
V gene: TRBV19
D gene: TRBD2
CDR3 protein: CASSIEAGGNTGELFF

CDR3 length: 10
V gene: TRBV9
D gene: NA
CDR3 protein: CASSGAKQYF

CDR3 length: 15
V gene: TRBV5-1
D gene: NA
CDR3 protein: CASSLSVDSGNTIYF

CDR3 length: 12
V gene: TRBV4-3
D gene: NA
CDR3 protein: CASSPGFGKLFF

CDR3 length: 14
V gene: TRBV6-1
D gene: NA
CDR3 protein: CASTQGDSPYEQYF

CDR3 length: 17
V gene: TRBV10-3
D gene: NA
CDR3 protein: CAITQRSETYPNYGYTF

CDR3 length: 15
V gene: TRBV6-1
D gene: NA
CDR3 protein: CASTYASANTDTQYF

CDR3 length: 12
V gene: TRBV20-1
D gene: NA
CDR3 protein: CSAGTPTDTQYF

CDR3 length: 15
V gene: TRBV5-1
D gene: NA
CDR3 protein: CASSLVSRGDTEAFF

CDR3 length: 16
V gene: TRBV7-2
D gene: TRBD2
CDR3 protein: CASTPYEAGGFREQFF

CDR3 length: 17
V gene: TRBV12-3/TRBV12-4
D gene: NA
CDR3 protein: CASSFIEILEHNYEQYF

CDR3 length: 14
V gene: TRBV9
D gene: NA
CDR3 protein: CASSDGTTNEKLFF

CDR3 length: 14
V gene: TRBV21-1
D gene: NA
CDR3 protein: CASSLRDSRETQYF

CDR3 length: 13
V gene: TRBV5-1
D gene: NA
CDR3 protein: CASSLEGRGAQYF

CDR3 length: 16
V gene: TRBV4-1
D gene: TRBD2
CDR3 protein: CASSQDPSGSSYEQYF

CDR3 length: 12
V gene: TRBV12-3/TRBV12-4
D gene: NA
CDR3 protein: CASSSVGLEQFF

CDR3 length: 18
V gene: TRBV27
D gene: TRBD2
CDR3 protein: CASSPRLAARLSSDTQYF

CDR3 length: 16
V gene: TRBV5-6
D gene: NA
CDR3 protein: CASSLGQWATRETQYF

CDR3 length: 15
V gene: TRBV6-1
D gene: NA
CDR3 protein: CASGLVWDSNYGYTF

CDR3 length: 14
V gene: TRBV15
D gene: NA
CDR3 protein: CATSPRVGPYEQYF

CDR3 length: 14
V gene: TRBV20-1
D gene: NA
CDR3 protein: CSAVDEGINEKLFF

CDR3 length: 15
V gene: TRBV7-3
D gene: NA
CDR3 protein: CASSPGGIGENTQYF

CDR3 length: 13
V gene: TRBV7-9
D gene: NA
CDR3 protein: CATDGTGNSPLHF

CDR3 length: 16
V gene: TRBV20-1
D gene: NA
CDR3 protein: CSARDKGNRVVSEQYF

CDR3 length: 13
V gene: TRBV25-1
D gene: TRBD2
CDR3 protein: CASREAGVYEQYF

CDR3 length: 16
V gene: TRBV5-1
D gene: NA
CDR3 protein: CASSGSGSVSYNEQFF

CDR3 length: 13
V gene: TRBV6-1
D gene: TRBD1
CDR3 protein: CASAVQGNQPQHF

CDR3 length: 15
V gene: TRBV5-5
D gene: NA
CDR3 protein: CASSVHYRLSYEQYF

CDR3 length: 14
V gene: TRBV6-1
D gene: TRBD2
CDR3 protein: CASNEAGGTDTQYF

CDR3 length: 16
V gene: TRBV14
D gene: NA
CDR3 protein: CASSHPYGGSYNEQFF

CDR3 length: 16
V gene: TRBV9
D gene: TRBD1
CDR3 protein: CASSVEDRGSYNEQFF

CDR3 length: 14
V gene: TRBV10-3
D gene: TRBD1
CDR3 protein: CAIRTDRGPNEQFF

CDR3 length: 16
V gene: TRBV14
D gene: NA
CDR3 protein: CASSHPGRLSGNTIYF

CDR3 length: 12
V gene: TRBV5-1
D gene: NA
CDR3 protein: CASRSEGYGYTF

CDR3 length: 11
V gene: TRBV6-1
D gene: NA
CDR3 protein: CASSEGRELFF

CDR3 length: 11
V gene: TRBV20-1
D gene: TRBD1
CDR3 protein: CSAIDRVEQYF

CDR3 length: 15
V gene: TRBV6-1
D gene: NA
CDR3 protein: CASSLGMSANYGYTF

CDR3 length: 15
V gene: TRBV20-1
D gene: NA
CDR3 protein: CSARDPRGSAYEQYF

CDR3 length: 14
V gene: TRBV12-3/TRBV12-4
D gene: NA
CDR3 protein: CASSLRGILNTIYF

CDR3 length: 15
V gene: TRBV4-1
D gene: NA
CDR3 protein: CASSQDKPSSYEQYF

CDR3 length: 14
V gene: TRBV15
D gene: TRBD1
CDR3 protein: CATGPGQGNYGYTF

CDR3 length: 15
V gene: TRBV5-1
D gene: NA
CDR3 protein: CASSLGRGPQDIQYF

CDR3 length: 17
V gene: TRBV12-3/TRBV12-4
D gene: NA
CDR3 protein: CASSSGDINFGNQPQHF

CDR3 length: 13
V gene: TRBV5-1
D gene: NA
CDR3 protein: CASSHPMSYEQYF